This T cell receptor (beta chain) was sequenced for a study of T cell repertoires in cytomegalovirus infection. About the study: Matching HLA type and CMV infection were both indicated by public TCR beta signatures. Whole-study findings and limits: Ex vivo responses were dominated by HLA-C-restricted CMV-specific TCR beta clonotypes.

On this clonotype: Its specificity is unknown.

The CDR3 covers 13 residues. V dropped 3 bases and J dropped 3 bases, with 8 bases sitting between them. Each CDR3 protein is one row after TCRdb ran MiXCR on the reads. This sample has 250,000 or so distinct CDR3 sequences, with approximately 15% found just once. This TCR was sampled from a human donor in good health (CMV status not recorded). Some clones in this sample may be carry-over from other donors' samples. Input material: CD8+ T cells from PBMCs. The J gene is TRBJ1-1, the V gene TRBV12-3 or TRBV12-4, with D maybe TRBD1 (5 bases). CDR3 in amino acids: CASSLGRDTEAFF. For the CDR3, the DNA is TGTGCCAGCAGTTTGGGCAGGGACACTGAAGCTTTCTTT.